This T cell receptor beta chain derives from a study of shared clonotypes between healthy human individuals (dated by TCRdb to 2020 to 2021). Study-level background: The cohort included three men and a couple of women between 18 and 49 years of age. For each donor, three plates each were used for CD4 naive and CD4 memory, two plates were used for CD8 naive, and one plate was used for CD8 memory. To estimate repertoire size and how much clonotype sharing occurs between individuals, the study deeply sequenced the blood TCR repertoires of about five healthy adults. To increase sequencing depth and limit assay-specific biases, different laboratories used diverse techniques to prepare libraries and sequence TCR repertoires. Each donor's leukapheresis produced roughly between roughly 0.85 and 9.5 billion PBMCs.

Using the deep immunoSEQ assay, multiplex PCR amplified TCR CDR3 regions from genomic DNA. Extracted genomic DNA from each cell subset was distributed evenly across all wells of several immunoSEQ 96-well plates, and each plate was treated as a replicate. Each replicate PCR for sorted subsets received about 220 ng genomic DNA, equal to roughly 33,000 T cell genomes. Purified libraries were quantified with a Qubit 3.0 fluorometer, sized on a Bioanalyzer 2100, and re-quantified with the KAPA Library Quantification kit. Each immunoSEQ 96-well plate was sequenced on its own single-read 150-cycle Illumina NextSeq 550 flow cell. The original methods were these. Because the immunoSEQ output included only junctional sequences and no quality scores, the filtering could not be the same as the filtering used for full-length reads. To assign V/J genes and CDR3, sequences were annotated against IMGT germline references using PyIR, a Python wrapper for IgBLAST v1.9. Reads with weak V/J assignments (E-value above 1e-6), missing CDR3, stop codons, out-of-frame junctions, or ambiguous translated residues were removed. A V3J clonotype was defined by an identical inferred V gene, J gene, and CDR3 amino acid sequence. Percentage overlap between repertoires was computed as shared unique clonotypes divided by the size of the smaller repertoire. Repertoire richness was assessed with RTK rarefaction, the Chao1 estimator, and Recon v2.1 estimates of unobserved clonotypes. For all TCRbeta clonotypes obtained by the gDNA method from four donors, generation probabilities were computed with OLGA. TCRdb re-hosts the immuneACCESS table, in-frame sequences only. Its copies lack some clones; in the studies checked, an unresolved V gene accounts for under half of them, and the cause for the rest is not known. V and J calls and clone size follow that table, whereas D and trimming were derived from the DNA. The sample contains approximately 1.4 million clones, around 98% of them found a single time. Roughly 0.45% of the sample goes to the ten largest clones.

In the germline V gene, CDR1 corresponds to SQVTM and CDR2 to ANQGSEA. V loses 4 bases of germline sequence and J loses 4 bases, and the interval between the two ends is 8 bases. The CDR3, cysteine through phenylalanine, is 12 amino acids long. The sequence is cut down to CDR3 DNA, 36 bases in frame from base 1. What the study reported, not specific to this receptor: Rarefaction of sorted-subset datasets indicated incomplete sequencing despite the large sequencing depth. Based on pairwise subsampling, the degree of clonotype sharing among donors was expected to be affected by sequencing depth. Naive subsets generally had larger estimated clonotype richness than memory subsets did. Sharing across four donors was observed for around 5% of naive CD4, over 3% of naive CD8, 2% to 2.5% of memory CD4, and 0.4% of memory CD8 clonotypes. Higher generation probabilities were observed for clonotypes shared by all four sorted-subset donors than for non-shared clonotypes. Sampling was restricted to blood, and TCR repertoires in tissues likely differ from the TCR repertoires found in blood. Because the study included only a small number of donors, the genetic and exposure-history diversity represented was limited.

Points on this clone: Its antigen is currently not known. Base-call qualities are not available, and no considerably larger clone is one nucleotide away.

The donors were healthy, HIV-negative adults who had no recently reported acute infections or vaccinations. Only Caucasian adults living in Nashville, Tennessee, USA were represented among the donors. CD4+ T cells were enriched through magnetic negative selection, after which naive cells were positively selected on CD45RA and the remaining negative fraction served as the memory subset. After blood collection by leukapheresis, PBMCs were isolated using Ficoll-Histopaque density gradient centrifugation and then cryopreserved in the vapor phase of liquid nitrogen. Analytical flow cytometry was used to check the purity and quantity of each magnetically sorted T cell population. From each sorted fraction, genomic DNA was isolated and quantified by UV absorbance on a Nanodrop 2000c.

The chain couples TRBV29-1 to TRBJ1-5; the D segment cannot be called with confidence. Sequenced sample: naive CD4+ T cells sorted from blood. According to the study, the label for this sample's cell subset or site signals: CD45RA+ positively selected. The receptor comes from a man aged 25-45 years in good health. The CDR3 has the sequence CSVAGLNQPQHF. The DNA reads TGCAGCGTTGCGGGCCTAAATCAGCCCCAGCATTTT.